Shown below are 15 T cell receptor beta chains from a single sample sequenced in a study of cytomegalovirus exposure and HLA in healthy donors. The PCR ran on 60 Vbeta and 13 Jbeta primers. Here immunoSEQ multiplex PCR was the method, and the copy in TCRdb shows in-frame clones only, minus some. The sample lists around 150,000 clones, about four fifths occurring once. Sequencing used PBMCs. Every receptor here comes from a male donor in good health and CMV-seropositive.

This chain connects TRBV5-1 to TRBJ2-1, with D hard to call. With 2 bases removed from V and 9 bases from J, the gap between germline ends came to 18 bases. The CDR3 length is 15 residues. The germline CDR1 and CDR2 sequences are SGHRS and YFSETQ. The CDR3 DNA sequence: TGCGCCAGCAGCTTAGCCGTGAGTCCCACCACTGAGCAGTTCTTC. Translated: CASSLAVSPTTEQFF.

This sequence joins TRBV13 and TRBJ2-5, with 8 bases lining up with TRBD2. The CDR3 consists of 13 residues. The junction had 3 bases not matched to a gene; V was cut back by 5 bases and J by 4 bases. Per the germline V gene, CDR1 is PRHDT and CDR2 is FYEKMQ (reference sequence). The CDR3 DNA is TGTGCCAGCAGCATTAGCGGGGTAGAGACCCAGTACTTC. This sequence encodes CASSISGVETQYF.

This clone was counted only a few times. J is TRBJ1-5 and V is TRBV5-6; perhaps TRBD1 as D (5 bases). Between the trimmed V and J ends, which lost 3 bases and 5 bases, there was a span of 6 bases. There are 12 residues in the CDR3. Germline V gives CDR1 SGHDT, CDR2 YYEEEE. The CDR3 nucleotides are TGTGCCAGCAGCTCGGGGGATCAGCCCCAGCATTTT. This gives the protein CASSSGDQPQHF.

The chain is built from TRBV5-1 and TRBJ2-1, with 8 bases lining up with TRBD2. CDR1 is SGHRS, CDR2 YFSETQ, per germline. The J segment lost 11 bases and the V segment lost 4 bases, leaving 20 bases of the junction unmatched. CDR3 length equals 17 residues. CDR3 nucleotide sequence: TGCGCCAGCAGCCCAAAGGGAAGCGGGGGTCCCGATCAGAAGCAGTTCTTC. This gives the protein CASSPKGSGGPDQKQFF.

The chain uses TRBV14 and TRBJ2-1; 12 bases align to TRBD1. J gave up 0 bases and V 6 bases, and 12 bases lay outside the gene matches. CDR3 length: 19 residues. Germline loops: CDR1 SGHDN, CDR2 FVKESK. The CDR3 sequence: CASSSGTGGYQSSYNEQFF. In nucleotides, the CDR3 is TGTGCCAGCAGTTCCGGGACAGGGGGCTACCAGAGCTCCTACAATGAGCAGTTCTTC.

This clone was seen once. The CDR3 spells CASSDPTGGVTEAFF. The CDR3 nucleotides read TGTGCCAGCAGTGATCCTACAGGGGGCGTGACTGAAGCTTTCTTT. V gene TRBV25-1 combines with J gene TRBJ1-1, with 9 bases lining up with TRBD1. The CDR3 totals 15 residues. V gave up 3 bases and J gave up 5 bases; unmatched junction bases: 7. Germline CDR1 is MGHDK and CDR2 is SYGVNS.

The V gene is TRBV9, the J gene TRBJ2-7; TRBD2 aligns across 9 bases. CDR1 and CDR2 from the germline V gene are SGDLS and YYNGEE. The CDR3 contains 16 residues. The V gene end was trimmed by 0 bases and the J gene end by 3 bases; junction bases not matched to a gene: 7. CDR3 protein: CASSVGGPSGVYEQYF. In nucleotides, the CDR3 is TGTGCCAGCAGCGTAGGGGGTCCTAGCGGGGTCTACGAGCAGTACTTC.

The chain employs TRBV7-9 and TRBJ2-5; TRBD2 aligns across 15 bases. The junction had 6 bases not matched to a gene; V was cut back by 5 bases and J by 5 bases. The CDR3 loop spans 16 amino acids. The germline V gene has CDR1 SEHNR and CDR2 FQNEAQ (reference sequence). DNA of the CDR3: TGTGCCAGCAGCCGGACTAGCGGGGGGGAATGGGAGACCCAGTACTTC. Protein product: CASSRTSGGEWETQYF.

The CDR3 region has the DNA TGTGCCTGGAGTTCTATTGGAAACACCATATATTTT. Its translation: CAWSSIGNTIYF. V usage is TRBV30 and J usage is TRBJ1-3; the D is unclear. The CDR3 is made up of 12 amino acids. Germline V gene data show CDR1 as GTSNPN and CDR2 as SVGIG (reference sequence). Trimming removed 2 bases from V and 3 bases from J, with 5 bases in between.

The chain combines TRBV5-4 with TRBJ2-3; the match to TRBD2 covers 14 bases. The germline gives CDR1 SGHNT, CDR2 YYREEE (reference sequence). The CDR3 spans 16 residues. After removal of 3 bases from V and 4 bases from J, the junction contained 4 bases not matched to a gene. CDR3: CASSSRLAGGADTQYF. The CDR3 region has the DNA TGTGCCAGCAGCTCTAGACTAGCGGGGGGGGCAGATACGCAGTATTTT. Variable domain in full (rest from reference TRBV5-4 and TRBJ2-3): ETGVTQSPTHLIKTRGQQVTLRCSSQSGHNTVSWYQQALGQGPQFIFQYYREEENGRGNFPPRFSGLQFPNYSSELNVNALELDDSALYLCASSSRLAGGADTQYFGPGTRLTVL.

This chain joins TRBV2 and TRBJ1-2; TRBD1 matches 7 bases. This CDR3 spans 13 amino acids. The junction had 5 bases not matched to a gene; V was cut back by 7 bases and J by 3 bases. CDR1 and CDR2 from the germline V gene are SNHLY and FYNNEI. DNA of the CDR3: TGTGCCAGCAAAGGACAGGTTGACTATGGCTACACCTTC. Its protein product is CASKGQVDYGYTF.

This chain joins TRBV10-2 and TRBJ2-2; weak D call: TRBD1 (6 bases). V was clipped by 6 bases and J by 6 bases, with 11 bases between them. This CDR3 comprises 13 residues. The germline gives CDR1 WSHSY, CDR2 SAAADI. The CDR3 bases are TGCGCCAGCAGCTTCACAGGGTCCGGGGAGCTGTTTTTT. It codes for CASSFTGSGELFF.

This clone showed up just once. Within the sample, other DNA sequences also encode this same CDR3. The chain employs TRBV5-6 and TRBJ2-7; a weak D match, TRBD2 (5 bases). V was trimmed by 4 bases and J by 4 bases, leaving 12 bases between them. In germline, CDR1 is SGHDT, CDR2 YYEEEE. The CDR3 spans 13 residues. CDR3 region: CASSRGLVYEQYF. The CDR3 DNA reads TGTGCCAGCAGCAGAGGACTGGTATACGAGCAGTACTTC.

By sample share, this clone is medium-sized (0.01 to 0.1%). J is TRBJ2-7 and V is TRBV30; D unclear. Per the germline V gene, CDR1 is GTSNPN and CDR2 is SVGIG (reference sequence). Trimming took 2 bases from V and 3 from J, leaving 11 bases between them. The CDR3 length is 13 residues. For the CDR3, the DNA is TGTGCCTGGAGTCGCCCCCCGGGCTACGAGCAGTACTTC. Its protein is CAWSRPPGYEQYF. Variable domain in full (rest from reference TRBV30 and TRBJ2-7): SQTIHQWPATLVQPVGSPLSLECTVEGTSNPNLYWYRQAAGRGLQLLFYSVGIGQISSEVPQNLSASRPQDRQFILSSKKLLLSDSGFYLCAWSRPPGYEQYFGPGTRLTVT.

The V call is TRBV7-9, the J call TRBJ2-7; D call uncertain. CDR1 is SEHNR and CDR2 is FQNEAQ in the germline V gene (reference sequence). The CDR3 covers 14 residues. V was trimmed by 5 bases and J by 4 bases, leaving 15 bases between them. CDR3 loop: CASSPTEILYEQYF. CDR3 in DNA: TGTGCCAGCAGCCCCACTGAAATATTATACGAGCAGTACTTC.